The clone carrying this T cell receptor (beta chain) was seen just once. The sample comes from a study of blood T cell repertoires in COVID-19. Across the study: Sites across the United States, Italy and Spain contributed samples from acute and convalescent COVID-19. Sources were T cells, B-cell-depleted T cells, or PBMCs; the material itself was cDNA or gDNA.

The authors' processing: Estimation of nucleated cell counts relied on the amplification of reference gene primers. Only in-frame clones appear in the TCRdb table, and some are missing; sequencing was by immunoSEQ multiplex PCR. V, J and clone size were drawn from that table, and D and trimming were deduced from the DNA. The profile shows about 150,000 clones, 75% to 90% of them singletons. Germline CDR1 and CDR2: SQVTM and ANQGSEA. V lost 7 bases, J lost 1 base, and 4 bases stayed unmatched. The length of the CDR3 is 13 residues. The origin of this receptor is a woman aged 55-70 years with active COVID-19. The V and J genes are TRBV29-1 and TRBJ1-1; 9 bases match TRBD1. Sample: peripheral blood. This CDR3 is CSATGQGNTEAFF. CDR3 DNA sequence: TGCAGCGCTACGGGACAGGGGAACACTGAAGCTTTCTTT.